This T cell receptor beta chain was sequenced for a study of blood T cell repertoires in COVID-19. Overall study: Sites in the United States, Italy and Spain provided acute and convalescent COVID-19 samples.

V dropped 4 bases and J dropped 1; count of bases not matched to a gene: 3. Germline CDR1 LGHNA, CDR2 YNFKEQ. The CDR3 is made up of 15 amino acids. Using immunoSEQ multiplex PCR, the repertoire was profiled, and TCRdb retains in-frame clones only, with some absent. The sample records approximately 350,000 clones, over 75% being singletons. This clone was seen a single time. This TCR was recovered from a woman in her 30s who had recovered from COVID-19. The source material was PBMCs or T cells enriched from blood (not recorded which). The chain is built from TRBV4-2 and TRBJ2-3; TRBD2 aligns across 9 bases. The CDR3 loop reads CASSPQRGGTDTQYF. CDR3 sequence (DNA): TGTGCCAGCAGCCCCCAGCGGGGGGGCACAGATACGCAGTATTTT.